Detailed here is one T cell receptor (beta chain). As yet, its antigen is unknown. The data are from a study of radiotherapy plus CTLA-4 blockade in lung cancer. Across the whole study: Among enrolled patients, 15% to 20% responded and more than 25% achieved disease control. General study points: Early shifts in blood T cell clones, with interferon-beta, reportedly predicted response best. Among blood TCR repertoires after radiotherapy plus ipilimumab, tumor-derived clones expanded.

The repertoire was sequenced with immunoSEQ multiplex PCR; TCRdb's copy has only in-frame clones and lacks some. This sample has about 38,000 clones, with around 85% found just once. This CDR3 is built from 15 residues. Germline CDR1 is SNHLY and CDR2 is FYNNEI. V was pared by 6 bases and J by 7 bases, with 15 bases of the junction left unmatched. Sequencing was performed on peripheral blood, taken from a patient treated with radiotherapy plus ipilimumab. The clonotype originates from a human donor with non-small cell lung cancer whose response to radiotherapy plus ipilimumab could not be evaluated. The V and J genes are TRBV2 and TRBJ2-7, with 7 bases matching TRBD1. The DNA for the CDR3 is TGTGCCAGCAGAATAGAGGGGACAGCCGTTGGGGAGCAGTACTTC. As protein: CASRIEGTAVGEQYF.